In this sample, the clone carrying this T cell receptor beta chain turned up a few times. Method: immunoSEQ multiplex PCR; TCRdb's copy keeps in-frame clones and lacks some. The sample holds about 8,200 clones, 50% to 75% seen once. Looked up from germline, CDR1 is LNHDA and CDR2 is SQIVND (reference sequence). CDR3 size: 14 residues. V was pared by 1 base and J by 6 bases, with 3 bases of the junction left unmatched. These data belong to a study of sequential checkpoint blockade in melanoma. Whole-study context: Arm A got nivolumab then ipilimumab; arm B the reverse, 1:1. Each arm's sequence ended with maintenance nivolumab.

As to treatment: randomized to nivolumab then ipilimumab (arm A) or the reverse (arm B). None of the patients previously received DNA-damaging chemotherapy. PBMC sorting kept live CD3+CD8+ cells without CD19 or CD56. The V and J genes are TRBV19 and TRBJ1-5, with TRBD1 matching over 7 bases. The clonotype originates from a human donor with melanoma. The sequencing here drew on CD8+ T cells sorted from blood (inferred from file names), taken from a patient given nivolumab and ipilimumab in sequence. The CDR3 region has the DNA TGTGCCAGTAGTATAGGGTACAGGGGTCAGCCCCAGCATTTT. Amino acids: CASSIGYRGQPQHF.